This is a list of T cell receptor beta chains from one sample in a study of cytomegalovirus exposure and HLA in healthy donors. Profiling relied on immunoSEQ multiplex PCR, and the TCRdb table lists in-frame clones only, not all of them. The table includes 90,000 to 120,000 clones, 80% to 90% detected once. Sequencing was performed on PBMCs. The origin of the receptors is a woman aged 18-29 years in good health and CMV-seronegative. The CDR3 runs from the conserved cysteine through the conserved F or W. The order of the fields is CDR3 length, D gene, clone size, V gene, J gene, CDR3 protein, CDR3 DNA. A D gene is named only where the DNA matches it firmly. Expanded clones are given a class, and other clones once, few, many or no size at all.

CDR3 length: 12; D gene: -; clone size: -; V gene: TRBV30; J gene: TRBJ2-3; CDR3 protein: CAWNPRTDTQYF; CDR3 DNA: TGTGCCTGGAATCCCCGGACAGATACGCAGTATTTT
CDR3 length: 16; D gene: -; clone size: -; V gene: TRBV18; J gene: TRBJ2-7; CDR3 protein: CASSPLGVTESYEQYF; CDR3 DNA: TGTGCCAGCTCACCCCTCGGGGTGACTGAGTCCTACGAGCAGTACTTC
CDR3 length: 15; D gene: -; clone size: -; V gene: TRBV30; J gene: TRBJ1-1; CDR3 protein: CAWTSRGRPDTEAFF; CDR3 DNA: TGTGCCTGGACTTCGCGGGGGCGCCCGGACACTGAAGCTTTCTTT
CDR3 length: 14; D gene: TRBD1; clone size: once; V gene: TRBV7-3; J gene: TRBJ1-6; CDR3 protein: CASSNGQAASPLHF; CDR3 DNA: TGTGCCAGCAGCAATGGACAGGCGGCTTCACCCCTCCACTTT
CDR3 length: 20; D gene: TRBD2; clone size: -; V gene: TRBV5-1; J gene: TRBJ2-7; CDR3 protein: CASSLVTQGTSGGPSYEQYF; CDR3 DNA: TGCGCCAGCAGCTTGGTAACCCAGGGAACGAGCGGGGGGCCGTCCTACGAGCAGTACTTC
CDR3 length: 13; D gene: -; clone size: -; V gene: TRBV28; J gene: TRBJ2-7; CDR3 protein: CATTGELSYEQYF; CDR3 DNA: TGTGCCACCACTGGGGAGTTATCCTACGAGCAGTACTTC
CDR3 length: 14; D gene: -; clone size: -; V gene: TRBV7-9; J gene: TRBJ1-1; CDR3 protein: CASSLVREATEAFF; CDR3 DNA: TGTGCCAGCAGCCTTGTCCGGGAAGCGACTGAAGCTTTCTTT
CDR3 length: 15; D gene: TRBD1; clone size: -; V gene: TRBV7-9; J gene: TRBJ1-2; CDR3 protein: CASSLGVGTGGGYTF; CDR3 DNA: TGTGCCAGCAGCTTAGGCGTCGGGACAGGGGGTGGCTACACCTTC
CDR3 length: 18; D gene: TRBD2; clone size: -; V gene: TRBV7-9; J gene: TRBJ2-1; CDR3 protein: CASSLDRPGEGTYNEQFF; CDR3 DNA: TGTGCCAGCAGCTTAGATCGTCCCGGGGAGGGAACCTACAATGAGCAGTTCTTC
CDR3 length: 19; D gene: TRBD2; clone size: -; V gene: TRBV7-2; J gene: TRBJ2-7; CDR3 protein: CASSLGRYLGAGDSYEQYF; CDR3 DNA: TGTGCCAGCAGCTTAGGCCGATACTTAGGAGCGGGGGACTCCTACGAGCAGTACTTC
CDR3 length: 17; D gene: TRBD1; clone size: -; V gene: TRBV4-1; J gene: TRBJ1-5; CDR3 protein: CASSQESGTDSNQPQHF; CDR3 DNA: TGCGCCAGCAGCCAGGAATCCGGGACAGATAGCAATCAGCCCCAGCATTTT
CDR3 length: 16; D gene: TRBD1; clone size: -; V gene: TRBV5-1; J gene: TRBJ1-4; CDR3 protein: CASSLASAGGLEKLFF; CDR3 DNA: TGCGCCAGCAGCTTGGCATCGGCAGGGGGCCTTGAAAAACTGTTTTTT
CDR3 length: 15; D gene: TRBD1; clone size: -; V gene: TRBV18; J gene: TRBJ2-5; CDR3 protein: CASSPELGTEETQYF; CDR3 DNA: TGTGCCAGCTCACCGGAGCTTGGGACAGAAGAGACCCAGTACTTC
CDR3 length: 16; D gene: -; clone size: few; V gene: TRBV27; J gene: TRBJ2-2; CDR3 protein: CASSKQDQRVVGELFF; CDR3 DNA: TGTGCCAGCAGTAAACAGGACCAGCGGGTTGTAGGGGAGCTGTTTTTT
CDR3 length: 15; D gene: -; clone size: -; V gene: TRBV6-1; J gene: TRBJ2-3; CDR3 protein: CASSGTPGGTDTQYF; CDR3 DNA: TGTGCCAGCAGTGGGACCCCCGGGGGCACAGATACGCAGTATTTT
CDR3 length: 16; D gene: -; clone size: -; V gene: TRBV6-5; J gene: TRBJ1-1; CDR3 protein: CASSYSRGNSGTEAFF; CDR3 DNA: TGTGCCAGCAGTTACTCTCGGGGGAACTCTGGGACTGAAGCTTTCTTT
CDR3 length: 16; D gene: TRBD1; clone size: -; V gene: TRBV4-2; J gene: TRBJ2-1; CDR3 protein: CASSQDGRGSQETQFF; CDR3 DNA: TGTGCCAGCAGCCAAGATGGCAGGGGGTCCCAAGAGACCCAGTTCTTC
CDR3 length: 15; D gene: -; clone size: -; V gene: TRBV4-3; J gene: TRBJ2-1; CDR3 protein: CASSQDSGAYNEQFF; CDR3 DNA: TGCGCCAGCAGCCAAGACAGCGGCGCCTACAATGAGCAGTTCTTC
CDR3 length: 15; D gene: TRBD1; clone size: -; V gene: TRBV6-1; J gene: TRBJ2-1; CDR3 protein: CASSENRDSYNEQFF; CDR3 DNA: TGTGCCAGCAGTGAAAACCGGGACAGCTACAATGAGCAGTTCTTC
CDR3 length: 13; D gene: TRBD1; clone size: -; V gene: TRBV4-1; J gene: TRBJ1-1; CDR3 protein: CASSHGQGSEAFF; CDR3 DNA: TGCGCCAGCAGCCACGGACAGGGGTCTGAAGCTTTCTTT
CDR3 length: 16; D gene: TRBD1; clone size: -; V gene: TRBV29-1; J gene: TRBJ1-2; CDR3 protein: CSVELYPDRAGYGYTF; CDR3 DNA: TGCAGCGTTGAACTCTACCCGGACAGGGCCGGCTATGGCTACACCTTC
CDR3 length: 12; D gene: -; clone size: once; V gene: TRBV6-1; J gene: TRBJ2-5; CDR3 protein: CASSLIRETQYF; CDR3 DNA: TGTGCCAGCAGTCTCATCAGGGAGACCCAGTACTTC
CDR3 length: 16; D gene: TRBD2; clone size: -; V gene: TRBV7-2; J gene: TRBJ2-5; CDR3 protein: CASSSGLAGGQETQYF; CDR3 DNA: TGTGCCAGCAGCTCCGGACTAGCGGGGGGCCAAGAGACCCAGTACTTC
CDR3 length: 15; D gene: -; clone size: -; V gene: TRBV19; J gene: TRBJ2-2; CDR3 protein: CASSLYPGDTGELFF; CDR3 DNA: TGTGCCAGTAGCCTTTATCCGGGGGACACCGGGGAGCTGTTTTTT
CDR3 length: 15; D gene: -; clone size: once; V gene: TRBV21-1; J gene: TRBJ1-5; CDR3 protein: CASSKTGAVNQPQHF; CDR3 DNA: TGTGCCAGCAGCAAAACTGGGGCAGTTAATCAGCCCCAGCATTTT